Detailed here is one TCR beta chain. These data are taken from a study of blood T cell repertoires in COVID-19. Overall study context: There were acute and convalescent COVID-19 samples, and they came from the United States, Italy and Spain. PBMCs, B-cell-depleted T cells, or T cells were the source of the cDNA or gDNA that made up the material.

How the authors handled the data: Nucleated cell counts were estimated from reference gene primer amplification. Data came from immunoSEQ multiplex PCR; TCRdb stores just in-frame clones and leaves some out. Clone size and the V and J calls come from that table; the DNA yielded D and trimming. This repertoire shows under 110,000 clones, about 70% found once; its top ten account for 0.9%. The CDR3 sequence is 19 residues long. The source of this sequence is a human donor with acute or convalescent COVID-19. The donor label of this sample is uncertain. This chain links TRBV21-1 with TRBJ2-2; TRBD2, the table's D call, was not compared with the DNA. TRBV21-1 is shown as a pseudogene. Material for sequencing was peripheral blood. CDR3 amino acids: CASSKAHVLGETNTGELFF. Here the CDR3 DNA reads TGTGCCAGCAGCAAAGCTCATGTACTGGGAGAAACGAACACCGGGGAGCTGTTTTTT.